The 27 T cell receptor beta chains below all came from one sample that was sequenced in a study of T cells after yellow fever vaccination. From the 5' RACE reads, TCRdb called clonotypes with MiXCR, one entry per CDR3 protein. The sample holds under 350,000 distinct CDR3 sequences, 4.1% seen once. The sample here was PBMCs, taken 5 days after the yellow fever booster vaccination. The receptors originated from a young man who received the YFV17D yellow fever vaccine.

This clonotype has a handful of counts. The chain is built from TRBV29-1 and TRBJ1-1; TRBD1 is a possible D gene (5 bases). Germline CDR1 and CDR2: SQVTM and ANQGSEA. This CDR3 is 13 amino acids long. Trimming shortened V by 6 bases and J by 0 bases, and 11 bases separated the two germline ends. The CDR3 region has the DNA TGCAGCGTACTCAGGGACCTGAACACTGAAGCTTTCTTT. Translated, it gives CSVLRDLNTEAFF.

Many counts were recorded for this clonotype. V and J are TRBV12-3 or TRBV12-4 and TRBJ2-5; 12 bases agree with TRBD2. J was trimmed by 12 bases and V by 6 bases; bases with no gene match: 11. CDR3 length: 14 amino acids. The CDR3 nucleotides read TGTGCCAGCAGAGCTAGCGGGGGGGGCTACCAAGAGTACTTC. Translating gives CASRASGGGYQEYF.

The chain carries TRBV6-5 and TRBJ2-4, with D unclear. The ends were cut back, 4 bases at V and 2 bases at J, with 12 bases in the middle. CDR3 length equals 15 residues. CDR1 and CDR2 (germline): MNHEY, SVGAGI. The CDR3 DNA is TGTGCCAGCAGTTCGCGTTGGGTCCCCAAAAACATTCAGTACTTC. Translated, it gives CASSSRWVPKNIQYF.

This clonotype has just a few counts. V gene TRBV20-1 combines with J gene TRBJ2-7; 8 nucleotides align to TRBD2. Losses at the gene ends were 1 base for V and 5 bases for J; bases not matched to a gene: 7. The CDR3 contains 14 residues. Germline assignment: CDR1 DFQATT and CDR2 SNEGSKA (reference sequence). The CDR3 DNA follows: TGCAGTGCTAGAGTGACGGGGGGGAACCACGAGCAGTACTTC. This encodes CSARVTGGNHEQYF.

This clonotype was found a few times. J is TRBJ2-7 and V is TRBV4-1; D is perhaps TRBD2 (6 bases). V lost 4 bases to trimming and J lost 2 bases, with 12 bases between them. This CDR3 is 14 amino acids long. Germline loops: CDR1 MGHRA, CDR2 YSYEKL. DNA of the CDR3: TGCGCCAGCAGCCCGCGGGACCGACCCTACGAGCAGTACTTC. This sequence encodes CASSPRDRPYEQYF.

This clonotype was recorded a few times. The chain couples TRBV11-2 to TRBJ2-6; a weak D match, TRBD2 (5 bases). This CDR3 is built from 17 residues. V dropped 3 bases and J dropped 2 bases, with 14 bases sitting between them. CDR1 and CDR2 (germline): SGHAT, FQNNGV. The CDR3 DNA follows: TGTGCCAGCAGCTTTTATTGGGGAGACCCTGGGGCCAACGTCCTGACTTTC. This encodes CASSFYWGDPGANVLTF.

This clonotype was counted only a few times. The CDR3 spells CASSFPGGGTQETQYF. The DNA for the CDR3 is TGTGCCAGCAGTTTTCCGGGGGGGGGCACCCAAGAGACCCAGTACTTC. The chain is built from TRBV12-3 or TRBV12-4 and TRBJ2-5; 8 positions agree with TRBD2. J gave up 1 base and V 3 bases, and 7 bases lay outside the gene matches. The CDR3 totals 16 residues.

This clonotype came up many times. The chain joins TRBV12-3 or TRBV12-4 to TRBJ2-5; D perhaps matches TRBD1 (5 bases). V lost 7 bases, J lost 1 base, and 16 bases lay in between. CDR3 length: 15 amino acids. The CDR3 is CASIPQGMAQETQYF. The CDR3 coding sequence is TGTGCCAGCATTCCTCAGGGTATGGCCCAAGAGACCCAGTACTTC.

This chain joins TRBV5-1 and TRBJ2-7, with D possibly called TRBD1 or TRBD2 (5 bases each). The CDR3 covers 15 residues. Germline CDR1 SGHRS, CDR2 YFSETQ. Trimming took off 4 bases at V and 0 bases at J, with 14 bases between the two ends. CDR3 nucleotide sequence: TGCGCCAGCAGCCCCTGGGGACCCGACTCCTACGAGCAGTACGTC. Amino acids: CASSPWGPDSYEQYV.

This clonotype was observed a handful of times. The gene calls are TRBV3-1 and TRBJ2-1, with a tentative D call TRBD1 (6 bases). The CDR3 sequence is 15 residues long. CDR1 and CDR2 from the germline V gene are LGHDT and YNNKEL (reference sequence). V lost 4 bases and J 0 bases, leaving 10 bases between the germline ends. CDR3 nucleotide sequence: TGTGCCAGCAGCCCAGCAGGGGCCTCCTACAATGAGCAGTTCTTC. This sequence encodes CASSPAGASYNEQFF.

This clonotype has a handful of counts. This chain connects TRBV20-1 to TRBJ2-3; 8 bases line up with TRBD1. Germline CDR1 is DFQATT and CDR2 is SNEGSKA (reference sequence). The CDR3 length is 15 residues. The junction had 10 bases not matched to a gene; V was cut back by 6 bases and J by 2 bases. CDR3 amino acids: CSARRAQGDTDTQYF. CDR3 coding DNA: TGCAGTGCCCGGCGGGCACAGGGGGACACAGATACGCAGTATTTT.

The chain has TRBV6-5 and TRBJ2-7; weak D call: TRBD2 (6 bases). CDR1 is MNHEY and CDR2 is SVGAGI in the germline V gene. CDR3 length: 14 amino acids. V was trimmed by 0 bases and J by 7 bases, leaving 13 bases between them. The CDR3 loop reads CASSYSWGGGEQYF. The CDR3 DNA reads TGTGCCAGCAGTTACTCGTGGGGCGGAGGGGAGCAGTACTTC.

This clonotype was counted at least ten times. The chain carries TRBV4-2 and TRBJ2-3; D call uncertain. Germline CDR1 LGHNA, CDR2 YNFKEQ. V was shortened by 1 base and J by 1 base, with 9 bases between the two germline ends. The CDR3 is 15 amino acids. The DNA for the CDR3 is TGTGCCAGCAGCCAAGGCCCCTCACGCACAGATACGCAGTATTTT. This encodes CASSQGPSRTDTQYF.

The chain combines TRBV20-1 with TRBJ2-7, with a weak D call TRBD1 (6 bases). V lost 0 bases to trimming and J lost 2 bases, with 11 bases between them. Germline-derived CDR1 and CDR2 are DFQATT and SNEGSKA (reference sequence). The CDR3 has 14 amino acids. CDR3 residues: CSARDLRDTYEQYV. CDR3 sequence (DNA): TGCAGTGCTAGAGATCTCCGGGACACCTACGAGCAGTACGTC.

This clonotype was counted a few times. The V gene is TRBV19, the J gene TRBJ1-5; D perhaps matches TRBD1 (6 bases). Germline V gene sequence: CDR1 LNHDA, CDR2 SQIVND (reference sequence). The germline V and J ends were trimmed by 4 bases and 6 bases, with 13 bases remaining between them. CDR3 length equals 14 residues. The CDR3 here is CASSRRGIGQPQHF. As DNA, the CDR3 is TGTGCCAGTAGTAGGAGGGGGATCGGTCAGCCCCAGCATTTT.

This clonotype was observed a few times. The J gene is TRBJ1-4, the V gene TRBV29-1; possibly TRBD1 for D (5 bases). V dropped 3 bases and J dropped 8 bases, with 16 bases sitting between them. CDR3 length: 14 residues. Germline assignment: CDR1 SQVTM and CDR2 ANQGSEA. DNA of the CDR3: TGCAGCGTTGAGCTTTGGGGGGTTGGGGAAAAACTGTTTTTT. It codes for CSVELWGVGEKLFF.

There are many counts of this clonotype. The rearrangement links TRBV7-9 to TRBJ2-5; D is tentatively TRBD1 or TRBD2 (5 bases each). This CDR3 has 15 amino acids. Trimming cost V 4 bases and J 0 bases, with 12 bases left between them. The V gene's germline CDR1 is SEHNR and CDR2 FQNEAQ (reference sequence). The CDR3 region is CASSSFGGNQETQYF. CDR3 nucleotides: TGTGCCAGCAGCTCTTTTGGGGGAAACCAAGAGACCCAGTACTTC.

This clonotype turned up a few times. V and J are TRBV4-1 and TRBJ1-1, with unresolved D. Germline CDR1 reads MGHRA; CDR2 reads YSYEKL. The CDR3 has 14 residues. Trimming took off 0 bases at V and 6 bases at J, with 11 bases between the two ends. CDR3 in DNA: TGCGCCAGCAGCCAAGATTTCGGGGTTCCTGAAGCTTTCTTT. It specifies CASSQDFGVPEAFF.

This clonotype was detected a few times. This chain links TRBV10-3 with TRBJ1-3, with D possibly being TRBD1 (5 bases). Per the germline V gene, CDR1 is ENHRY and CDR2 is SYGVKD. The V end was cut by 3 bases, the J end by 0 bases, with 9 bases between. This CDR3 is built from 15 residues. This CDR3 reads CAISEQASSGNTIYF. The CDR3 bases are TGTGCCATCAGTGAACAGGCCTCCTCTGGAAACACCATATATTTT.

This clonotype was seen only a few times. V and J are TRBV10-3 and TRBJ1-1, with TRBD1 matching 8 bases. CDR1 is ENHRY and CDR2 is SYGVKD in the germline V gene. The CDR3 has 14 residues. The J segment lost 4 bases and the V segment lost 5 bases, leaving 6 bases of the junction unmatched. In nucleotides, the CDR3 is TGTGCCATCAGTCCAGGGGGCCCGGTCACTGAAGCTTTCTTT. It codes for CAISPGGPVTEAFF.

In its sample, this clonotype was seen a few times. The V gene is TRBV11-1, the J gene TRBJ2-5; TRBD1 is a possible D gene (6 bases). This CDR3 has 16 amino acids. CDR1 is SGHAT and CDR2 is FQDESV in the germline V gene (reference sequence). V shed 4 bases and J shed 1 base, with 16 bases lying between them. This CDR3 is CASSSRDTDPQETQYF. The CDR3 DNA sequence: TGTGCCAGCAGCTCCCGGGACACGGACCCCCAAGAGACCCAGTACTTC. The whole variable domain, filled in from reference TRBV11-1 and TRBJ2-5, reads EAEVAQSPRYKITEKSQAVAFWCDPISGHATLYWYRQILGQGPELLVQFQDESVVDDSQLPKDRFSAERLKGVDSTLKIQPAELGDSAMYLCASSSRDTDPQETQYFGPGTRLLVL.

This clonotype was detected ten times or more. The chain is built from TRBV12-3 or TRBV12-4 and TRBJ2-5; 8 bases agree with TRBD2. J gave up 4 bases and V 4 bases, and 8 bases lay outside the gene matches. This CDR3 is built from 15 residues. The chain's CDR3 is CASSSQAGGLETQYF. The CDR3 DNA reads TGTGCCAGCAGTTCCCAGGCGGGGGGCTTAGAGACCCAGTACTTC.

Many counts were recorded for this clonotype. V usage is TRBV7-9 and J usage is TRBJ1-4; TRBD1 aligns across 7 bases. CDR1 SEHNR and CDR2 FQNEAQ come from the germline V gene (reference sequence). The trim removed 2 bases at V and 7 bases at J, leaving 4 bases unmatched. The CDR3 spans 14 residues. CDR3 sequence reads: CASSLTGQTEKLFF. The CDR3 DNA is TGTGCCAGCAGCTTAACGGGACAGACTGAAAAACTGTTTTTT.

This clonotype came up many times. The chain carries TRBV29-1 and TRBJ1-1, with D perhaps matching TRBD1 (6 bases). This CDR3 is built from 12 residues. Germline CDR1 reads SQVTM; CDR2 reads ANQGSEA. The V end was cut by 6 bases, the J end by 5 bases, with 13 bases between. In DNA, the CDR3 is TGCAGCGTGAGTACAGGGTTGACTGAAGCTTTCTTT. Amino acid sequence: CSVSTGLTEAFF. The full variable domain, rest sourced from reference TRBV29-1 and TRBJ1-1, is SAVISQKPSRDICQRGTSLTIQCQVDSQVTMMFWYRQQPGQSLTLIATANQGSEATYESGFVIDKFPISRPNLTFSTLTVSNMSPEDSSIYLCSVSTGLTEAFFGQGTRLTVV.

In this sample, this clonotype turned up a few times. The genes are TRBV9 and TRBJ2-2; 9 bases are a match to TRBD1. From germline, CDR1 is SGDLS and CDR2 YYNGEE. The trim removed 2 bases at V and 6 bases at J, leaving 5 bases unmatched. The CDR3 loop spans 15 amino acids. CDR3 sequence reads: CASSVLQGAAGELFF. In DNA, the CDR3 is TGTGCCAGCAGCGTCCTACAGGGGGCGGCCGGGGAGCTGTTTTTT. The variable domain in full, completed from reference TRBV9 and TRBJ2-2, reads DSGVTQTPKHLITATGQRVTLRCSPRSGDLSVYWYQQSLDQGLQFLIQYYNGEERAKGNILERFSAQQFPDLHSELNLSSLELGDSALYFCASSVLQGAAGELFFGEGSRLTVL.

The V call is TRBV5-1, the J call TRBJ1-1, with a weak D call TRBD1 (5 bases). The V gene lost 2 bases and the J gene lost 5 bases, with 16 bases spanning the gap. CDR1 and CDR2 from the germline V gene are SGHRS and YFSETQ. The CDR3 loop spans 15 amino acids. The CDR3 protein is CASSFQPGQRTEAFF. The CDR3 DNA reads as TGCGCCAGCAGCTTCCAGCCAGGGCAAAGAACTGAAGCTTTCTTT.

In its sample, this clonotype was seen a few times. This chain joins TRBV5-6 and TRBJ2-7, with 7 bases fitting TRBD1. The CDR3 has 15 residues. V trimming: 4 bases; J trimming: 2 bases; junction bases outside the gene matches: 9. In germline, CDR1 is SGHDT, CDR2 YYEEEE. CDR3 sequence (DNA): TGTGCCAGCAGCGGATACAGGGGCCAGACCTACGAGCAGTACGTC. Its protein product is CASSGYRGQTYEQYV.